This T cell receptor (beta chain) stems from a study of blood T cell repertoires in COVID-19 (dated by TCRdb to the early 2020s). Some background on the complete study: Collaborator samples came from the United States, Italy and Spain and covered acute and convalescent phases of COVID-19. The prospective study material was composed of cDNA or gDNA derived from T cells, B-cell-depleted T cells, or PBMCs. Deeply sampled blood TCRbeta repertoires from subjects exposed to, actively infected with, or recovered from COVID-19 were included in the dataset. The repertoires were released in a freely available public database meant as a resource for research on the immune response to SARS-CoV-2. Samples were obtained from the ongoing ImmuneRACE study (first 160 participants) and from approximately 1,200 subjects provided by 6 global collaborators. Sample metadata almost always included a de-identified subject ID, COVID-19 status, age in years and sex. Where HLA class I and class II types were available, the types were taken from metadata supplied by the sample provider, not from assay-based typing. Paper-wide results and their limitations: How much clinical and demographic metadata was included differed by source and by participant, and the metadata was provided uncurated.

The immunoSEQ Assay, a bias-controlled multiplex PCR, was used to amplify TCRbeta CDR3 regions from genomic DNA. Processing in the source paper ran as follows. Within the assay, amplification of reference gene primers was used to estimate how many nucleated cells each sample contained. Sequence reads were collapsed and filtered to measure the absolute abundance of every unique TCRbeta CDR3 rearrangement. Productive Simpson clonality was computed per sample as the square root of Simpson's diversity index over productive rearrangements. This is the immuneACCESS table as TCRdb keeps it, with only in-frame sequences that have V and J called. A part of the clones is gone; compared with another copy, unresolved V genes explain less than half, and the rest is unexplained. The DNA gave D and trimming, while V, J and clone size come from that table. This sample holds about 150,000 clones; roughly 78% were observed only once. The leading ten clones occupy 5.5% to 7% of the sample.

Enrolling through a virtual design, the prospective study's participants ranged in age from roughly 18 to 90 years and lived across roughly 23 United States geographic areas. In the prospective study, cohorts were assigned on the basis of participant-reported clinical history obtained from a screening survey and a study questionnaire. Recovered participants in ImmuneRACE Cohort 3 were defined by two consecutive negative NP/OP PCR tests, clearance by a healthcare professional, or resolution of symptoms. In the prospective study, whole blood, serum and a nasopharyngeal or oropharyngeal swab were collected from each participant by mobile phlebotomists. Over a roughly 2-month period, participants in the prospective study had the option of providing additional blood draws and questionnaires. Prospective study blood samples were shipped either frozen or at room temperature before DNA extraction. As regards this clone: Its cognate antigen has yet to be identified. The input lacks base qualities; no much larger clone sits a single base away.

CDR1 and CDR2, looked up from the germline V gene (reference sequence), are SGHNT and YYREEE. The germline V and J ends show losses of 4 bases and 6 bases respectively, and no gene match explains 11 bases of the junction. There are 15 amino acids in the CDR3, from cysteine to phenylalanine inclusive. Only the CDR3 region is kept as DNA, spanning 45 bases read in frame from base 1. Sequencing used PBMCs or T cells enriched from blood (not recorded which). The chain was built from TRBV5-4 and TRBJ1-1; TRBD1 aligns with 8 central bases. This clonotype was sampled from a woman aged 45-59 years who had recovered from COVID-19. The CDR3: CASSVYRGRRPEAFF. The DNA sequence is TGTGCCAGCAGCGTTTACAGGGGGAGACGCCCTGAAGCTTTCTTT.